This T cell receptor beta chain was recovered during a study of regulatory T cells in long-lasting Graves disease. Broader study findings: Sample size was small, which may have lowered accuracy. Examination was confined to peripheral blood, excluding thyroid tissue. It was in persistent disease that TRBV28, TRBJ1-2 and TRBJ2-5 were favored.

This CDR3 has 13 amino acids. V dropped 0 bases and J dropped 5 bases, with 8 bases sitting between them. The germline V gene encodes CDR1 WNHNN and CDR2 SYGVQD (reference sequence). Stated time point: persistent/refractory GD, antithyroid drugs over 5 years with positive TRAb. From PBMCs, RNA was extracted and then used to make the TCR library. For TCR beta, libraries came from iRepertoire HTBI primers and Arm-PCR of CDR3 regions. Study processing details: Looking across samples, the authors found under 70 TRBV and some 13 TRBJ segments. Each CDR3 protein gets one entry after TCRdb re-called the multiplex PCR reads with MiXCR. In this record, the V and J calls reflect TCRdb's handling and not the investigators' own analysis. The sample shows 600,000 to 800,000 distinct CDR3 sequences, 25% to 35% of them seen only once. Details on this clonotype: What it binds is unknown.

The material sequenced was peripheral blood mononuclear cells (PBMCs), taken when the disease was refractory, from a patient treated with antithyroid drugs. This chain links TRBV10-1 with TRBJ2-7; D is uncertain. The clonotype comes from a female donor with Graves disease. CDR3 bases: TGCGCCAGCAGTGAGTCGAGGTCAGACGAGCAGTACTTC. It encodes CASSESRSDEQYF.